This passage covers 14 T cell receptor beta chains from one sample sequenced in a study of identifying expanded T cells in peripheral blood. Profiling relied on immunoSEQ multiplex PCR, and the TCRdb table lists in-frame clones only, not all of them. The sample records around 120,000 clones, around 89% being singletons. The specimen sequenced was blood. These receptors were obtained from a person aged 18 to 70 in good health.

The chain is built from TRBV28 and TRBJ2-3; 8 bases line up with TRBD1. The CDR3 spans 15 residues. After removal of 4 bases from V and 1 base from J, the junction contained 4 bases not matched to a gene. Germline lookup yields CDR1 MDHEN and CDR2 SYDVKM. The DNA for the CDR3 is TGTGCCAGCAGTTCCTTGACAGGGGGCACAGATACGCAGTATTTT. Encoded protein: CASSSLTGGTDTQYF.

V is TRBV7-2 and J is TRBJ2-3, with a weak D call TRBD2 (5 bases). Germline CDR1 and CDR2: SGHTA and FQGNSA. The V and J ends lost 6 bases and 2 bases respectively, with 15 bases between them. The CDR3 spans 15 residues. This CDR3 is CASRFGGWNTDTQYF. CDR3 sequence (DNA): TGTGCCAGCAGGTTTGGAGGTTGGAACACAGATACGCAGTATTTT. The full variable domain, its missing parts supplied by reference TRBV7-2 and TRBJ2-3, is GAGVSQSPSNKVTEKGKDVELRCDPISGHTALYWYRQSLGQGLEFLIYFQGNSAPDKSGLPSDRFSAERTGGSVSTLTIQRTQQEDSAVYLCASRFGGWNTDTQYFGPGTRLTVL.

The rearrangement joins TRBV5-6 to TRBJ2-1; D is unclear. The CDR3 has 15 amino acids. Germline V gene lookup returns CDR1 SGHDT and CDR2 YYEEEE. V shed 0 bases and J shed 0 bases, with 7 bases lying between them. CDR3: CASSLDTSSYNEQFF. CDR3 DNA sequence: TGTGCCAGCAGCTTGGACACGAGCTCCTACAATGAGCAGTTCTTC.

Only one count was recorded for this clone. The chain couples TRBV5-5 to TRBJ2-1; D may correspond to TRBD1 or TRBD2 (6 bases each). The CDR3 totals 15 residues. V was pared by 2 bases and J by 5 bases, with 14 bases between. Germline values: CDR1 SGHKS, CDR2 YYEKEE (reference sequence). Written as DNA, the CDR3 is TGTGCCAGCAGCTTCGTGCCGGGGGCGGACAATGAGCAGTTCTTC. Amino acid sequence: CASSFVPGADNEQFF.

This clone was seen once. The CDR3 region is CASKAAAEAFF. The CDR3 DNA follows: TGTGCCAGTAAGGCTGCCGCTGAAGCTTTCTTT. V gene TRBV19 combines with J gene TRBJ1-1, with D hard to call. The germline V gene has CDR1 LNHDA and CDR2 SQIVND (reference sequence). The CDR3 contains 11 residues. V shed 7 bases and J shed 6 bases, with 9 bases lying between them.

The CDR3 DNA reads TGTGCCAGCAGCTTAATGGCTGGGGCCAACGTCCTGACTTTC. Amino acid sequence: CASSLMAGANVLTF. J is TRBJ2-6 and V is TRBV5-5; D unresolved. In germline, CDR1 is SGHKS, CDR2 YYEKEE (reference sequence). The V gene lost 2 bases and the J gene lost 2 bases, with 5 bases spanning the gap. The CDR3 length is 14 residues. The full variable domain, in which reference TRBV5-5 and TRBJ2-6 provide the parts outside the CDR3, is DAGVTQSPTHLIKTRGQQVTLRCSPISGHKSVSWYQQVLGQGPQFIFQYYEKEERGRGNFPDRFSARQFPNYSSELNVNALLLGDSALYLCASSLMAGANVLTFGAGSRLTVL.

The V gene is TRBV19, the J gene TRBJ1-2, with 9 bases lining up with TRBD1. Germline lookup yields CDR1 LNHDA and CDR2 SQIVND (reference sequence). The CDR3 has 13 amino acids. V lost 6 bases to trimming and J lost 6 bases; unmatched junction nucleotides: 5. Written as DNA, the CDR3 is TGTGCCAGTAGCCCACAGGGGGCGCATGGCTACACCTTC. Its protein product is CASSPQGAHGYTF.

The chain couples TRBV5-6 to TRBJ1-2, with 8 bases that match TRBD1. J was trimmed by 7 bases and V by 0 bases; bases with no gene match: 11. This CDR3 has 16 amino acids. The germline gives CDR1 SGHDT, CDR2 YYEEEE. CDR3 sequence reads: CASSLGGQADQAGYTF. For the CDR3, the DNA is TGTGCCAGCAGCTTGGGGGGACAGGCAGATCAGGCTGGCTACACCTTC.

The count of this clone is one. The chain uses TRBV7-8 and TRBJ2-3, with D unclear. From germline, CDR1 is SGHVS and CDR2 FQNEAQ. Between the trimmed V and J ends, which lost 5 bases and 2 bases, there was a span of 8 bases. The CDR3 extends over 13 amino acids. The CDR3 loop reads CASSLEITDTQYF. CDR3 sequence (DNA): TGTGCCAGCAGCCTCGAAATCACAGATACGCAGTATTTT. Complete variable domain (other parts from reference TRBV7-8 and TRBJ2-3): GAGVSQSPRYKVAKRGQDVALRCDPISGHVSLFWYQQALGQGPEFLTYFQNEAQLDKSGLPSDRFFAERPEGSVSTLKIQRTQQEDSAVYLCASSLEITDTQYFGPGTRLTVL.

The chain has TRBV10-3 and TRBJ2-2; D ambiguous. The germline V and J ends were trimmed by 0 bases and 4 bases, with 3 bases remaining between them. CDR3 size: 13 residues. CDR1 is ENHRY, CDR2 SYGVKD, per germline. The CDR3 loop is CAISESGTGELFF. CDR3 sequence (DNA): TGTGCCATCAGTGAGTCGGGCACCGGGGAGCTGTTTTTT.

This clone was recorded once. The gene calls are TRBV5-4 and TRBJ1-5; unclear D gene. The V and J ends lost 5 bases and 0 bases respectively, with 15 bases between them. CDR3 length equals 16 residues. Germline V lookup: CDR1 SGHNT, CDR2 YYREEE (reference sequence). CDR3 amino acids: CASSLGGPDSNQPQHF. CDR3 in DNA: TGTGCCAGCAGTTTAGGCGGGCCGGATAGCAATCAGCCCCAGCATTTT.

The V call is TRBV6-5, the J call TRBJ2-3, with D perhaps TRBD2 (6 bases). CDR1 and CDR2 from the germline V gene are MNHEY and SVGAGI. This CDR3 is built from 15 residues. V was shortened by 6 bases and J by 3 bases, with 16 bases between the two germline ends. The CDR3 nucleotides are TGTGCCAGCAGACCTTGGGGGGAAGGGACAGATACGCAGTATTTT. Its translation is CASRPWGEGTDTQYF.

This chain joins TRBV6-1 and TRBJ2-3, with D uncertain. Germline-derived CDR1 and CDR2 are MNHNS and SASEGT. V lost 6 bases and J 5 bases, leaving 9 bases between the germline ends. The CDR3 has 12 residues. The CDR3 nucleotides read TGTGCCAGCAGGGACCGAAAAGATACGCAGTATTTT. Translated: CASRDRKDTQYF.

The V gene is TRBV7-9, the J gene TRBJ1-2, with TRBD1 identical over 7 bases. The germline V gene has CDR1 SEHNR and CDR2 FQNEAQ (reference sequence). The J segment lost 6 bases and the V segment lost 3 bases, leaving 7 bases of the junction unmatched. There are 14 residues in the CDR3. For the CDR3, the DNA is TGTGCCAGCAGCTTCCGCCGGGACAGCCATGGCTACACCTTC. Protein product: CASSFRRDSHGYTF.